These 19 T cell receptor beta chains came from one sample sequenced in a study of T-cell reconstitution after alpha-beta-depleted transplantation in children. Unique molecular identifiers were used to barcode this TCRbeta library. TCRdb redid the calling of the PCR reads with MiXCR, one entry per CDR3 protein. Altogether a few hundred thousand distinct CDR3 sequences are present, roughly 18% being singletons, with the ten largest covering 3% to 3.5%. The sequenced sample was PBMCs from the stem cell graft donor, obtained from the stem cell graft. These receptor sequences come from a human donor who donated a stem cell graft to a child with acute lymphoblastic leukemia.

Only a few counts were recorded for this clonotype. The chain uses TRBV9 and TRBJ2-7; D ambiguous. The length of the CDR3 is 13 residues. V lost 0 bases and J lost 1, with 5 bases in between. In germline, CDR1 is SGDLS, CDR2 YYNGEE. CDR3 in DNA: TGTGCCAGCAGCGTAGACGGTTCCTACGAGCAGTACTTC. Residues: CASSVDGSYEQYF.

This chain connects TRBV9 to TRBJ1-2; possible D gene TRBD1, 6 bases. CDR3 size: 14 residues. Germline values: CDR1 SGDLS, CDR2 YYNGEE. V gave up 0 bases and J gave up 2 bases, with 8 bases separating them. CDR3 DNA: TGTGCCAGCAGCGTAGGGGGACAAAACTATGGCTACACCTTC. This translates into CASSVGGQNYGYTF.

A few counts support this clonotype. This chain uses TRBV5-6 with TRBJ2-3; D ambiguous. Germline V gives CDR1 SGHDT, CDR2 YYEEEE. The CDR3 consists of 15 residues. Trimming left V 0 bases short and J 0 bases short, with 8 bases between. The CDR3 DNA reads as TGTGCCAGCAGCTTGGGGTGGTATAGCACAGATACGCAGTATTTT. This translates into CASSLGWYSTDTQYF.

The V gene is TRBV25-1, the J gene TRBJ2-7; D possibly corresponds to TRBD2 (6 bases). The CDR3 runs 17 residues. Germline V lookup: CDR1 MGHDK, CDR2 SYGVNS. V lost 3 bases and J 0 bases, leaving 18 bases between the germline ends. The CDR3 DNA sequence: TGTGCCAGCAGTGAGACTCCTCGACTAGGCAGCTCCTACGAGCAGTACTTC. Amino acid sequence: CASSETPRLGSSYEQYF.

V usage is TRBV12-3 or TRBV12-4 and J usage is TRBJ2-5; D remains unclear. Trimming removed 6 bases at V and 2 bases at J, with 10 bases between. The CDR3 consists of 13 residues. This chain's CDR3 is CASRAQVQETQYF. CDR3 DNA: TGTGCCAGCAGAGCGCAGGTGCAAGAGACCCAGTACTTC.

V usage is TRBV15 and J usage is TRBJ2-7; D possibly matches TRBD1 or TRBD2 (6 bases each). Deletions cut 8 bases from V and 6 bases from J, with 14 bases between. The CDR3 length is 12 residues. Germline-derived CDR1 and CDR2 are LNHNV and YYDKDF (reference sequence). The CDR3 reads CATRSEGGEQYF. The CDR3 DNA is TGTGCCACCCGCTCCGAGGGGGGCGAGCAGTACTTC.

The chain uses TRBV7-9 and TRBJ2-1; tentatively, D is TRBD2 (6 bases). The CDR3 spans 16 residues. V dropped 3 bases and J dropped 15 bases, with 27 bases sitting between them. CDR1 is SEHNR, CDR2 FQNEAQ, per germline (reference sequence). CDR3 residues: CASSFLTPGLPGFGFF. The CDR3 region has the DNA TGTGCCAGCAGCTTCCTTACCCCGGGACTTCCCGGTTTCGGGTTCTTC.

V and J are TRBV27 and TRBJ2-7, with D hard to call. Germline V lookup: CDR1 MNHEY, CDR2 SMNVEV (reference sequence). This CDR3 is 11 amino acids long. The V end lost 10 bases, the J end lost 3 bases, and 10 bases lay between the germline ends. This chain's CDR3 is CATGGLYEQYF. CDR3 sequence (DNA): TGTGCCACCGGTGGGCTCTACGAGCAGTACTTC.

The CDR3 loop is CASSQGRREQYF. DNA of the CDR3: TGTGCCAGCAGCCAAGGTAGGCGCGAGCAGTACTTC. V is TRBV3-1 and J is TRBJ2-7; D call uncertain. With 1 base removed from V and 6 bases from J, the gap between germline ends came to 7 bases. Germline-derived CDR1 and CDR2 are LGHDT and YNNKEL (reference sequence). The CDR3 consists of 12 residues.

This clonotype was observed a handful of times. This chain connects TRBV4-1 to TRBJ2-3; TRBD2 might be the D (6 bases). Trimming stripped 0 bases from V and 3 bases from J, with 16 bases between. The CDR3 contains 17 residues. CDR1 is MGHRA and CDR2 is YSYEKL in the germline V gene. The CDR3 DNA is TGCGCCAGCAGCCAAGACCCAATGGGACTGGGAACAGATACGCAGTATTTT. This codes for CASSQDPMGLGTDTQYF.

This clonotype was observed a few times. The chain couples TRBV10-3 to TRBJ2-5, with 10 positions matching TRBD1. The CDR3 spans 15 residues. The V segment lost 2 bases and the J segment 4 bases; nucleotides outside the gene matches: 4. The germline V gene encodes CDR1 ENHRY and CDR2 SYGVKD. The CDR3 region has the DNA TGTGCCATCAGTGAGCCCGGGACAGGGGTAGAGACCCAGTACTTC. Translation gives CAISEPGTGVETQYF.

This clonotype was picked up a small number of times. The gene calls are TRBV20-1 and TRBJ1-2; D is uncertain. V lost 2 bases, J lost 8 bases, and 6 bases lay in between. The CDR3 has 10 amino acids. CDR1 and CDR2 from the germline V gene are DFQATT and SNEGSKA (reference sequence). The CDR3 bases are TGCAGTGCTAGATACGGCGGCTACACCTTC. Its translation: CSARYGGYTF.

The V gene is TRBV18, the J gene TRBJ1-5, with D possibly TRBD1 on 6 matching bases. Germline CDR1 and CDR2: KGHSH and LQKENI. This CDR3 spans 15 amino acids. V lost 6 bases and J lost 2, with 14 bases in between. The CDR3 is CASSPDSVGNQPQHF. The CDR3 DNA reads TGTGCCAGCTCCCCGGACAGCGTCGGCAATCAGCCCCAGCATTTT.

This clonotype has a handful of counts. This chain connects TRBV29-1 to TRBJ2-1; D is unclear. Germline CDR1 SQVTM, CDR2 ANQGSEA. CDR3 length: 14 residues. V was cut by 4 bases and J by 1 base, with 11 bases left in between. In DNA form, the CDR3 reads TGCAGCGTTGTCGACCTTTCTTCCTACAATGAGCAGTTCTTC. Residues: CSVVDLSSYNEQFF.

This clonotype has more than one count but fewer than ten. This chain joins TRBV6-2 or TRBV6-3 and TRBJ2-5, with 7 bases fitting TRBD1. The CDR3 covers 14 residues. Unmatched junction bases numbered 7, after V lost 5 bases and J lost 4 bases. Germline V gives CDR1 MNHEY, CDR2 SVGEGT. The CDR3 here is CASSATQGSETQYF. Here the CDR3 DNA reads TGTGCCAGCAGTGCAACACAGGGGTCAGAGACCCAGTACTTC.

The chain couples TRBV5-5 to TRBJ2-7; D uncertain. Deletions cut 6 bases from V and 1 base from J, with 14 bases between. The germline V gene encodes CDR1 SGHKS and CDR2 YYEKEE (reference sequence). This CDR3 has 14 residues. The CDR3 spells CASTWGWASYEQYF. In DNA, the CDR3 is TGTGCCAGCACTTGGGGTTGGGCGTCCTACGAGCAGTACTTC.

This clonotype was observed a few times. V gene TRBV15 combines with J gene TRBJ2-3; 8 bases agree with TRBD1. This CDR3 comprises 15 residues. With V trimmed by 5 bases and J by 5 bases, 9 bases remained unmatched. The germline gives CDR1 LNHNV, CDR2 YYDKDF (reference sequence). CDR3 sequence: CATSWYRGSGDTQYF. The DNA of the CDR3 is TGTGCCACCAGCTGGTACAGGGGGAGTGGAGATACGCAGTATTTT.

To note about this clonotype: The junction differs from germline at one of its ends, possibly a read error. The CDR3, as DNA: TGTGCCAGCAGTCCAGCCTCTGGGGCCAACGGCCTGACTTTC. It codes for CASSPASGANGLTF. The chain couples TRBV6-1 to TRBJ2-6, with TRBD1 as a possible D gene (5 bases). The CDR3 covers 14 residues. Germline CDR1 reads MNHNS; CDR2 reads SASEGT.

This clonotype was counted between two and nine times. The chain links TRBV6-1 to TRBJ1-2; no firm D call. Germline CDR1 reads MNHNS; CDR2 reads SASEGT. CDR3 length: 15 amino acids. V gave up 6 bases and J gave up 1 base, with 15 bases separating them. The CDR3 DNA follows: TGTGCCAGCAGAGGTGGAGGACTAAATAACTATGGCTACACCTTC. It is translated as CASRGGGLNNYGYTF.